This T cell receptor beta chain appears in the sequencing data of a study of blood T cell repertoires in COVID-19. The study drew participants aged about 18 to 89 years from about two dozen US areas. Participants had their cohort set by participant-reported clinical history. CDR1 and CDR2 from the germline V gene are ENHRY and SYGVKD. The V gene end was trimmed by 4 bases and the J gene end by 3 bases; junction bases not matched to a gene: 9. The CDR3 totals 16 residues. Clones were sequenced by immunoSEQ multiplex PCR, and TCRdb holds only the in-frame ones, with some missing. Here the sample spans around 370,000 clones, approximately 90% being singletons.

The chain employs TRBV10-3 and TRBJ1-1, with 9 bases that match TRBD1. Sequenced material: PBMCs or T cells enriched from blood (not recorded which). The TCR was taken from a woman aged 18-35 years who had recovered from COVID-19. CDR3 residues: CAISAGTGSGHTEAFF. CDR3 coding DNA: TGTGCCATCAGTGCTGGGACAGGGTCCGGGCACACTGAAGCTTTCTTT.